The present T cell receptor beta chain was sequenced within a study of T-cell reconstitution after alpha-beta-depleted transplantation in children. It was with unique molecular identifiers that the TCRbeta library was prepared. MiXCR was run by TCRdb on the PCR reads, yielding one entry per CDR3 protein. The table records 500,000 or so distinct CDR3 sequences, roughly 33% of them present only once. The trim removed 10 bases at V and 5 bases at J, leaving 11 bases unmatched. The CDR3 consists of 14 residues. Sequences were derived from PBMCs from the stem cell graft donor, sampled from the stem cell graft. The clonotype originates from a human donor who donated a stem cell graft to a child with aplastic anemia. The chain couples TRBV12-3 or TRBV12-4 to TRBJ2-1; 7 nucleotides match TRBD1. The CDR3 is CANRQGQSNNEQFF. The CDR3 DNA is TGTGCCAACCGTCAGGGACAGTCCAACAATGAGCAGTTCTTC.